This TCR beta chain was identified during a study of human thymus T cells. This clone has just one count. The thymus tissue came from resections taken during corrective heart surgery. The donor group consisted of healthy Finnish infants who were having corrective surgery for congenital heart defects. Trimming at V came to 0 bases and at J to 7 bases, leaving 11 bases not matched to a gene. The CDR3 is 17 amino acids. In germline, CDR1 is SGDLS, CDR2 YYNGEE. Generated by immunoSEQ multiplex PCR, the TCRdb table keeps only in-frame clones and is missing some. This table has 75,000 to 90,000 clones, just over 95% appearing once.

Sequences were obtained from thymus tissue. The clonotype was recovered from a boy less than two years old with a congenital heart defect but otherwise immunologically healthy. V usage is TRBV9 and J usage is TRBJ2-3; the match to TRBD2 covers 10 bases. The CDR3 DNA follows: TGTGCCAGCAGCGTAGGCATCAGCGGGAGGGTTGAGAATACGCAGTATTTT. This sequence encodes CASSVGISGRVENTQYF.